Listed below are T cell receptor beta chains from one sample, sequenced in a study of blood T cell repertoires in COVID-19. The assay was immunoSEQ multiplex PCR, and TCRdb's table has in-frame clones only and misses some. The sample records roughly 250,000 clones, about four fifths being singletons. Sequencing was carried out using peripheral blood. The source is a man aged 35-49 years with active or convalescent COVID-19. Both conserved end residues are part of each CDR3. D genes are given only for firm matches. Part of the rows lack a size; the others show once, few, many or a class for expanded clones.

J: TRBJ2-7; D: NA; V: TRBV12-2; size: NA; length: 17; DNA: TGTGCAAGTCGCTTAGCGCAAGCGGGGGCGAACTCCTACGAGCAGTACTTC; CDR3: CASRLAQAGANSYEQYF
J: TRBJ2-3; D: TRBD2; V: TRBV5-1; size: NA; length: 14; DNA: TGCGCCAGCACACGACTAGCGAGCACAGATACGCAGTATTTT; CDR3: CASTRLASTDTQYF
J: TRBJ1-3; D: TRBD1; V: TRBV3-1/TRBV3-2; size: NA; length: 14; DNA: TGTGCCAGCAGCCAAGCAGGGGGAGGAAACACCATATATTTT; CDR3: CASSQAGGGNTIYF
J: TRBJ1-3; D: NA; V: TRBV12-3/TRBV12-4; size: NA; length: 11; DNA: TGTGCCAGCCAAATTGGAAACACCATATATTTT; CDR3: CASQIGNTIYF
J: TRBJ2-1; D: TRBD2; V: TRBV5-1; size: NA; length: 19; DNA: TGCGCCAGCAGCCCCCAGGTAGCGGGGGCCGGGAGCTCCTACAATGAGCAGTTCTTC; CDR3: CASSPQVAGAGSSYNEQFF
J: TRBJ2-7; D: NA; V: TRBV2; size: NA; length: 11; DNA: TGTGCCAGCGGAACTTCCAGGGAGCAGTACTTC; CDR3: CASGTSREQYF
J: TRBJ2-6; D: TRBD1; V: TRBV7-9; size: NA; length: 18; DNA: TGTGCCAGCAGCACGACCGGACAGGGGGCGGTAGGGGCCAACGTCCTGACTTTC; CDR3: CASSTTGQGAVGANVLTF
J: TRBJ1-5; D: TRBD1; V: TRBV11-2; size: NA; length: 16; DNA: TGTGCCAGCAGCCCAGGGACAGGGAGGAGCAATCAGCCCCAGCATTTT; CDR3: CASSPGTGRSNQPQHF
J: TRBJ2-1; D: NA; V: TRBV5-1; size: NA; length: 12; DNA: TGCGCCAGCAGCTCCGCTATCGATGAGCAGTTCTTC; CDR3: CASSSAIDEQFF
J: TRBJ1-1; D: NA; V: TRBV6-6; size: NA; length: 14; DNA: TGTGCCAGCAGTTACCCGGACACTGGAGTAGGAGCTTTCTTT; CDR3: CASSYPDTGVGAFF
J: TRBJ2-5; D: NA; V: TRBV7-7; size: NA; length: 15; DNA: TGTGCTAGCAGCTTAGGAACTAGTCCCCAAGAGACCCAGTACTTC; CDR3: CASSLGTSPQETQYF
J: TRBJ2-1; D: NA; V: TRBV2; size: NA; length: 14; DNA: TGTGCCAGCAGAAGAAGTAGTCAGGACAATGAGCAGTTCTTC; CDR3: CASRRSSQDNEQFF
J: TRBJ2-7; D: NA; V: TRBV6-5; size: NA; length: 11; DNA: TGTGCCGTCCGGTGGGGGGACGAGCAGTACTTC; CDR3: CAVRWGDEQYF
J: TRBJ1-4; D: TRBD1; V: TRBV4-3; size: NA; length: 16; DNA: TGCGCCAGCAGCCAAGAACCCCAGGGGGCTGGTGAAAAACTGTTTTTT; CDR3: CASSQEPQGAGEKLFF
J: TRBJ2-2; D: TRBD2; V: TRBV4-3; size: few; length: 18; DNA: TGCGCCAGCAGCCAAGGGTATAGCGGGGGAATGAACACCGGGGAGCTGTTTTTT; CDR3: CASSQGYSGGMNTGELFF
J: TRBJ1-2; D: NA; V: TRBV14; size: once; length: 13; DNA: TGTGCCAGCAGCCAATTGGTGACAGCTGGCTACACCTTC; CDR3: CASSQLVTAGYTF
J: TRBJ2-5; D: NA; V: TRBV6-5; size: few; length: 14; DNA: TGTGCCAGCAGTTACACAGGGAATTCGGAGACCCAGTACTTC; CDR3: CASSYTGNSETQYF
J: TRBJ1-5; D: NA; V: TRBV6-5; size: NA; length: 15; DNA: TGTGCCGTACAATCGGGGGTAAATAGCAATCAGCCCCAGCATTTT; CDR3: CAVQSGVNSNQPQHF
J: TRBJ1-3; D: TRBD1; V: TRBV19; size: NA; length: 20; DNA: TGTGCCAGTAGTATGAGTGTTCGGACAGGAGTTCGGGACTCTGGAAACACCATATATTTT; CDR3: CASSMSVRTGVRDSGNTIYF
J: TRBJ2-1; D: TRBD2; V: TRBV19; size: NA; length: 18; DNA: TGTGCCAGTAGTCTCCAACTAGCGGGAGGGCCCCCCTACAATGAGCAGTTCTTC; CDR3: CASSLQLAGGPPYNEQFF
J: TRBJ2-1; D: TRBD2; V: TRBV19; size: NA; length: 17; DNA: TGTGCCAGTAGTATTCTCGGACTAGCGGGCACTTACAATGAGCAGTTCTTC; CDR3: CASSILGLAGTYNEQFF
J: TRBJ1-4; D: NA; V: TRBV11-3; size: NA; length: 14; DNA: TGTGCCAGCAGCTCGTTGTTACATAATGAAAAACTGTTTTTT; CDR3: CASSSLLHNEKLFF
J: TRBJ1-2; D: NA; V: TRBV27; size: NA; length: 17; DNA: TGTGCCAGCTCTCGTAGTGCAGGGGCCCCTACTAACTATGGCTACACCTTC; CDR3: CASSRSAGAPTNYGYTF
J: TRBJ1-5; D: NA; V: TRBV7-2; size: NA; length: 13; DNA: TGTGCCAGCAGTCAGGGTTTTTATCAGCCCCAGCATTTT; CDR3: CASSQGFYQPQHF
J: TRBJ1-1; D: NA; V: TRBV11-2; size: NA; length: 13; DNA: TGTGCCAGCAGCTTAAATTGGGCAGGGGAAGCTTTCTTT; CDR3: CASSLNWAGEAFF
J: TRBJ1-3; D: NA; V: TRBV25-1; size: once; length: 14; DNA: TGTGCCAGCAGTGAGGCAAGATCTGGAAACACCATATATTTT; CDR3: CASSEARSGNTIYF
J: TRBJ1-1; D: NA; V: TRBV5-1; size: NA; length: 16; DNA: TGCGCCAGCAGCGCGGGACTCCTGGAAGTAGCCACTGAAGCTTTCTTT; CDR3: CASSAGLLEVATEAFF
J: TRBJ2-7; D: TRBD2; V: TRBV10-2; size: few; length: 15; DNA: TGCGCCAGCAGCCCCCAGCGGGATAAACCCTACGAGCAGTACTTC; CDR3: CASSPQRDKPYEQYF
J: TRBJ2-1; D: TRBD2; V: TRBV6-1; size: once; length: 15; DNA: TGTGCCAGCAGCGTAACTAGCGGAGACTACAATGAGCAGTTCTTC; CDR3: CASSVTSGDYNEQFF
J: TRBJ1-2; D: NA; V: TRBV19; size: NA; length: 15; DNA: TGTGCCAGTAGCCGGCCCTCGATCGGAGGGATGGGCTACACCTTC; CDR3: CASSRPSIGGMGYTF
J: TRBJ1-2; D: NA; V: TRBV20-1; size: many; length: 11; DNA: TGCAGCGTTGATCAGGGTTATGGCTACACCTTC; CDR3: CSVDQGYGYTF
J: TRBJ1-6; D: NA; V: TRBV16; size: NA; length: 16; DNA: TGTGCCAGCAGCCAATCCGGGGGGGAGCCCAATTCACCCCTCCACTTT; CDR3: CASSQSGGEPNSPLHF
J: TRBJ1-4; D: NA; V: TRBV2; size: NA; length: 14; DNA: TGTGCCAGCAGCCCCCGGGATTCTAATGAAAAACTGTTTTTT; CDR3: CASSPRDSNEKLFF
J: TRBJ2-3; D: NA; V: TRBV30; size: NA; length: 14; DNA: TGTGCCTGGAGTGTACGGAGGGGGCCAGATACGCAGTATTTT; CDR3: CAWSVRRGPDTQYF
J: TRBJ1-4; D: NA; V: TRBV28; size: NA; length: 15; DNA: TGTGCCAGCAGTTTAGTCCAGGCAACTAATGAAAAACTGTTTTTT; CDR3: CASSLVQATNEKLFF
J: TRBJ1-6; D: NA; V: TRBV5-5; size: NA; length: 17; DNA: TGTGCCAGCAGTTTAGCGGGCTTCGTCTCCTATAATTCACCCCTCCACTTT; CDR3: CASSLAGFVSYNSPLHF